This T cell receptor (beta chain) stems from a study of cytomegalovirus exposure and HLA in healthy donors. This PCR relied on a set of 60 Vbeta primers and 13 Jbeta primers. Sequenced by immunoSEQ multiplex PCR; TCRdb stores in-frame clones only, minus some. The table shows 120,000 or so clones, with about 85% occurring only once. Concerning this clone: Its target is unknown.

This CDR3 spans 17 amino acids. Losses at the gene ends were 6 bases for V and 0 bases for J; bases not matched to a gene: 11. Germline V CDR1 and CDR2: SGHTA, FQGNSA. Study outcomes and limitations: Accurate prediction of most subjects' HLA-A and HLA-B alleles from TCR beta sequences was reported.

The chain carries TRBV7-2 and TRBJ1-5, with TRBD1 identical over 7 bases. The TCR sequence derives from a man between 18 and 29 years old in good health and CMV-seropositive. Material: PBMCs. CDR3 in DNA: TGTGCCAGCAGTCAAACAGGGGCCAGAGATAGCAATCAGCCCCAGCATTTT. Its translation: CASSQTGARDSNQPQHF.